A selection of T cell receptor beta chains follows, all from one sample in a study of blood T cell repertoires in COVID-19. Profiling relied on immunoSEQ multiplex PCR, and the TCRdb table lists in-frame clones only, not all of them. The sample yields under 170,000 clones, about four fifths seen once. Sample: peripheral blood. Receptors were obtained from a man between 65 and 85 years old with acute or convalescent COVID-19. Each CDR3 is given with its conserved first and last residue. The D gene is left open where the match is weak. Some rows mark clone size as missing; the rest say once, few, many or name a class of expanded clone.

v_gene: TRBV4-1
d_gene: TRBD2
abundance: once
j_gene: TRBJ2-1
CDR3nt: TGCGCCAGCAGCCAGGAGCCTAGCGGGGGGGCAAGCTCCTACAATGAGCAGTTCTTC
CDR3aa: CASSQEPSGGASSYNEQFF

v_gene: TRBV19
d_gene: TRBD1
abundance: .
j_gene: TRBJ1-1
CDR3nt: TGTGCCAGTAAACCGGGACAGGGGAACACTGAAGCTTTCTTT
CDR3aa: CASKPGQGNTEAFF

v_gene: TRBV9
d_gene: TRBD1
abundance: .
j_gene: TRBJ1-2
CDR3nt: TGTGCCAGCAGCGTAGGGACAGGGGCCTATGGCTACACCTTC
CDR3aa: CASSVGTGAYGYTF

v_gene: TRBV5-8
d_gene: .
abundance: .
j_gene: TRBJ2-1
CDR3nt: TGTGCCAGCAATCGAGGAGGGGGCACGGGGAATGAGCAGTTCTTC
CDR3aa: CASNRGGGTGNEQFF

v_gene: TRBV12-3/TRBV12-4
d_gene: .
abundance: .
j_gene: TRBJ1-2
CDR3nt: TGTGCCAGCAATCCCGCGGGGTCCTATGGCTACACCTTC
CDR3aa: CASNPAGSYGYTF

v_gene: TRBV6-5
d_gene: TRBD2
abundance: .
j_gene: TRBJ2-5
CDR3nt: TGTGCCACAGCAAGTATCGCGGGGGTACAAGAGACCCAGTACTTC
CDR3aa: CATASIAGVQETQYF

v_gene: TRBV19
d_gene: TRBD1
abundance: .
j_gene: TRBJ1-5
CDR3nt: TGTGCCAGTAGTATAAGGCAGGGGGCGATGAGCAATCAGCCCCAGCATTTT
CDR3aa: CASSIRQGAMSNQPQHF

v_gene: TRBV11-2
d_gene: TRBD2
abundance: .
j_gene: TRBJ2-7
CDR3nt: TGTGCCAGCAGCTTAGGACTAGCGGGCGCCTTCTACGAGCAGTACTTC
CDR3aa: CASSLGLAGAFYEQYF

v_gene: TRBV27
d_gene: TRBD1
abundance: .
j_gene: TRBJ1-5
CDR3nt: TGTGCCAGCAGTGGGTTTCGGGACAGGGGATATCAGCCCCAGCATTTT
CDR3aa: CASSGFRDRGYQPQHF

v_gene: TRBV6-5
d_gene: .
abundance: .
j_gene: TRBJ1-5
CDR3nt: TGTGCCAGCAGTTCTCGGGGGATGGGGCTTCAGCCCCAGCATTTT
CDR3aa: CASSSRGMGLQPQHF

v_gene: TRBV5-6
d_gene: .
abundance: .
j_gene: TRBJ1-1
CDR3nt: TGTGCCAGCAGCTTCCCAATCCGCCGGCGGCACACTGAAGCTTTCTTT
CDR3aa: CASSFPIRRRHTEAFF

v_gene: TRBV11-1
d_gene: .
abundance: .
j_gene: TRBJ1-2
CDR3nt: TGTGCCAGCAGCTTAGACAGACCCTATGGCTACACCTTC
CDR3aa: CASSLDRPYGYTF

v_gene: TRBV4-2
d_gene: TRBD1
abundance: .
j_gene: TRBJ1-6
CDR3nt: TGTGCCAGCAGCCAAGATGGATGGGACAGGGGTAATTCACCCCTCCACTTT
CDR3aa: CASSQDGWDRGNSPLHF

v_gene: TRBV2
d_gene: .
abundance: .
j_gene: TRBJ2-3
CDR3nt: TGTGCCAGCAGTGAGGGCAGGGGCGCAGATACGCAGTATTTT
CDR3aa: CASSEGRGADTQYF

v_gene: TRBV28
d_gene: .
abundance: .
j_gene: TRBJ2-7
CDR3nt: TGTGCCAGCAGTTTAGAGCTCAGGGTACTAACCTACGAGCAGTACTTC
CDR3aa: CASSLELRVLTYEQYF